The 3 T cell receptor beta chains presented below share a single source sample, sequenced in a study of T cells after yellow fever vaccination. TCRdb used MiXCR to reprocess the 5' RACE reads, holding one entry per CDR3 protein. The sample yields approximately 250,000 distinct CDR3 sequences, roughly 6.3% seen once. Source: CD4+ T cells sorted from PBMCs, taken on the day of the yellow fever booster vaccination. The receptors shown here come from a young man who received the YFV17D yellow fever vaccine.

Remarks on this clonotype: A read error may be the cause here, since a much bigger clone is one base away. The V call is TRBV29-1, the J call TRBJ2-3; no clear D. Germline V gives CDR1 SQVTM, CDR2 ANQGSEA. This CDR3 comprises 12 residues. The V end lost 0 bases, the J end lost 6 bases, and 7 bases lay between the germline ends. As DNA, the CDR3 is TGCAGCGTTGAAGACCTGGGGGATACGCAGTATTTT. Translating gives CSVEDLGDTQYF.

This chain connects TRBV7-3 to TRBJ1-6, with a possible D match to TRBD1 (5 bases). Per the germline V gene, CDR1 is SGHTA and CDR2 is FQGTGA. The CDR3 sequence is 14 residues long. V was shortened by 5 bases and J by 9 bases, with 14 bases between the two germline ends. The CDR3: CASSLQGGGSPLHF. Here the CDR3 DNA reads TGTGCCAGCAGCCTCCAGGGCGGGGGTTCACCCCTCCACTTT.

Many counts were recorded for this clonotype. The chain uses TRBV20-1 and TRBJ2-2; perhaps TRBD2 as D (5 bases). The CDR3 totals 14 residues. Germline CDR1 is DFQATT and CDR2 is SNEGSKA (reference sequence). Trimming took 2 bases from V and 7 from J, leaving 14 bases between them. The CDR3, as DNA: TGCAGTGCTAGAAATACTAGGACGGGCGGGGAGCTGTTTTTT. It encodes CSARNTRTGGELFF.